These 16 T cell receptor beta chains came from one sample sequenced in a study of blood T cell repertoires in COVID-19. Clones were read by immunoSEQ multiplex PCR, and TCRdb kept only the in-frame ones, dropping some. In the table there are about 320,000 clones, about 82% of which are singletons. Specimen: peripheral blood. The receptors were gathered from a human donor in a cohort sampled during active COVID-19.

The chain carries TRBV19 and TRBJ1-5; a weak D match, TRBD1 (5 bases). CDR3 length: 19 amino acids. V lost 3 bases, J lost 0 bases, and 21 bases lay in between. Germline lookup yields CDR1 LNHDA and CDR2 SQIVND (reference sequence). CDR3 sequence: CASSIGKGRVEYSNQPQHF. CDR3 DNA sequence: TGTGCCAGTAGTATCGGCAAGGGCAGGGTGGAGTATAGCAATCAGCCCCAGCATTTT.

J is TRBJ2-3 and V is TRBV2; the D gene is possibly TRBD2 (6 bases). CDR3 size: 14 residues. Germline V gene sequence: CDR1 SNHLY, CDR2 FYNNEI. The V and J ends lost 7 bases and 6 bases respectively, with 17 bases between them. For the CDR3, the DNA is TGTGCCAGCACCCCTAGCGCCACGGGGGATACGCAGTATTTT. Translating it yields CASTPSATGDTQYF. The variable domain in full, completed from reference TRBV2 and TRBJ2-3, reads EPEVTQTPSHQVTQMGQEVILRCVPISNHLYFYWYRQILGQKVEFLVSFYNNEISEKSEIFDDQFSVERPDGSNFTLKIRSTKLEDSAMYFCASTPSATGDTQYFGPGTRLTVL.

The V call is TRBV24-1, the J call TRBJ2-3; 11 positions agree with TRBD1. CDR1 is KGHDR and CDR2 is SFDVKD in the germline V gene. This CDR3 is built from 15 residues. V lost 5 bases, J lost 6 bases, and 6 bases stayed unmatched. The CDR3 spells CATSGGQGVFDTQYF. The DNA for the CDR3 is TGTGCCACCAGTGGGGGACAGGGGGTTTTCGATACGCAGTATTTT.

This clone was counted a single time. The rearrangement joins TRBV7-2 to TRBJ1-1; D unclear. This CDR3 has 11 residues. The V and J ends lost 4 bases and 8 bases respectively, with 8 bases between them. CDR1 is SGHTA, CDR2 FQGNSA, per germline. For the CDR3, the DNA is TGTGCCAGCAGCTCCTACCCAGAAGCTTTCTTT. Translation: CASSSYPEAFF.

CDR3 nucleotide sequence: TGTGCCAGCAGCCCAGACAGGGGGCAGAACACCGGGGAGCTGTTTTTT. This sequence encodes CASSPDRGQNTGELFF. The chain recombines TRBV13 with TRBJ2-2; 10 bases line up with TRBD1. J lost 1 base, V lost 5 bases, and 4 bases had no gene match. This CDR3 is 16 amino acids long. The germline V gene encodes CDR1 PRHDT and CDR2 FYEKMQ (reference sequence).

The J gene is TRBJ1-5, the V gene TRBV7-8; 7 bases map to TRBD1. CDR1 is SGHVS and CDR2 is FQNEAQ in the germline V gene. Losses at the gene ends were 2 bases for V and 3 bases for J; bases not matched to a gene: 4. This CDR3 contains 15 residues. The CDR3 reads CASSLRDRYNQPQHF. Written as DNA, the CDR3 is TGTGCCAGCAGCTTAAGGGACAGATACAATCAGCCCCAGCATTTT.

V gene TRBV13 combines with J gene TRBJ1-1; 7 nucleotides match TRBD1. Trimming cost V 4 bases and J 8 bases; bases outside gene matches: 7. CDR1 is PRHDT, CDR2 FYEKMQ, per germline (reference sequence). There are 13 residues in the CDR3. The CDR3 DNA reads TGTGCCAGCAGCTCCCACCCGACAGGGGAAGCTTTCTTT. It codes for CASSSHPTGEAFF. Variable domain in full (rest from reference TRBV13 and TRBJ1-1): AAGVIQSPRHLIKEKRETATLKCYPIPRHDTVYWYQQGPGQDPQFLISFYEKMQSDKGSIPDRFSAQQFSDYHSELNMSSLELGDSALYFCASSSHPTGEAFFGQGTRLTVV.

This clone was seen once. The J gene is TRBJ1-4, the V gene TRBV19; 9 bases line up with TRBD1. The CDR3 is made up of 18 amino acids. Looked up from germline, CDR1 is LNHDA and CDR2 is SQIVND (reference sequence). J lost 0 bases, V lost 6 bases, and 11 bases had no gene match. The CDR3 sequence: CASSPGQGPTATNEKLFF. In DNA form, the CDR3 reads TGTGCCAGTAGCCCCGGACAGGGGCCCACGGCAACTAATGAAAAACTGTTTTTT. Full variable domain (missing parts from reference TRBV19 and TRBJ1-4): DGGITQSPKYLFRKEGQNVTLSCEQNLNHDAMYWYRQDPGQGLRLIYYSQIVNDFQKGDIAEGYSVSREKKESFPLTVTSAQKNPTAFYLCASSPGQGPTATNEKLFFGSGTQLSVL.

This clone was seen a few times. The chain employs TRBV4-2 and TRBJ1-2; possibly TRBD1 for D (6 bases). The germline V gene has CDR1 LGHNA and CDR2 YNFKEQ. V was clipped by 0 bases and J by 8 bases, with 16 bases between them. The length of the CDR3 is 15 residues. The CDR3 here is CASSQDREGGYGYTF. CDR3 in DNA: TGTGCCAGCAGCCAAGATAGGGAGGGGGGATACGGCTACACCTTC.

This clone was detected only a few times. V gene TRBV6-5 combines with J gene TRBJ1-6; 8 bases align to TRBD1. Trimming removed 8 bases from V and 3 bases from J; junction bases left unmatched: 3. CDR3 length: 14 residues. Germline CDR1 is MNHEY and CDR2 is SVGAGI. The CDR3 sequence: CASLTGGYNSPLHF. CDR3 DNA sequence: TGTGCCAGCCTTACAGGGGGCTATAATTCACCCCTCCACTTT.

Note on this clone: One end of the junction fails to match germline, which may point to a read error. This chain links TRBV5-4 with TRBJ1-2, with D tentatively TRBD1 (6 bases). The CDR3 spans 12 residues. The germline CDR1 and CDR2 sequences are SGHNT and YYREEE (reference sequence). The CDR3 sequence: CASSLGQDGVAF. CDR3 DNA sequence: TGTGCCAGCAGCTTGGGACAGGATGGGGTTGCCTTC.

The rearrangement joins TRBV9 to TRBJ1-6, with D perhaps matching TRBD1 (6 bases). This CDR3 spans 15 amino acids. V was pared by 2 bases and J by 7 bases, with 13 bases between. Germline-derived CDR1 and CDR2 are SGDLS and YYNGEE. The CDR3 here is CASSVRRGGNSPLHF. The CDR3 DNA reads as TGTGCCAGCAGCGTCCGGAGGGGGGGGAATTCACCCCTCCACTTT.

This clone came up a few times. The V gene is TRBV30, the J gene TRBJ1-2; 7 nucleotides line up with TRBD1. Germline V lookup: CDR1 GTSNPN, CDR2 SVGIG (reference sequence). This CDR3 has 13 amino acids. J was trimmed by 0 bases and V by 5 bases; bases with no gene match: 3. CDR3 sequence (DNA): TGTGCCTGGGGGGACAGCGCTAACTATGGCTACACCTTC. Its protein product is CAWGDSANYGYTF.

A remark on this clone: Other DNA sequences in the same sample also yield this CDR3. The CDR3 bases are TGTGCCAGCAGCCATCGGGGGAGCTCCTACGAGCAGTACTTC. This gives the protein CASSHRGSSYEQYF. The rearrangement links TRBV3-1 (or the pseudogene TRBV3-2) to TRBJ2-7, with D perhaps matching TRBD2 (6 bases). Germline V gene lookup returns CDR1 LGHDT and CDR2 YNNKEL (reference sequence). The CDR3 contains 14 residues. V lost 3 bases and J lost 0, with 9 bases in between.

The CDR3 DNA is TGTGCCAGCAGCTCCAGTACTAACTATGGCTACACCTTC. Its protein product is CASSSSTNYGYTF. The V gene is TRBV3-1 (or the pseudogene TRBV3-2), the J gene TRBJ1-2; no clear D gene. There are 13 residues in the CDR3. Trimming took off 5 bases at V and 0 bases at J, with 7 bases between the two ends. Germline V gene lookup returns CDR1 LGHDT and CDR2 YNNKEL (reference sequence).

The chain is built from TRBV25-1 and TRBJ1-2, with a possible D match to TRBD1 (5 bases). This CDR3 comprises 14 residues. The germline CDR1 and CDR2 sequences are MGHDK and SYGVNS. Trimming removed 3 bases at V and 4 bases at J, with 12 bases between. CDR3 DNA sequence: TGTGCCAGCAGTGACATCGCGACAGCCTATGGCTACACCTTC. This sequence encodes CASSDIATAYGYTF.